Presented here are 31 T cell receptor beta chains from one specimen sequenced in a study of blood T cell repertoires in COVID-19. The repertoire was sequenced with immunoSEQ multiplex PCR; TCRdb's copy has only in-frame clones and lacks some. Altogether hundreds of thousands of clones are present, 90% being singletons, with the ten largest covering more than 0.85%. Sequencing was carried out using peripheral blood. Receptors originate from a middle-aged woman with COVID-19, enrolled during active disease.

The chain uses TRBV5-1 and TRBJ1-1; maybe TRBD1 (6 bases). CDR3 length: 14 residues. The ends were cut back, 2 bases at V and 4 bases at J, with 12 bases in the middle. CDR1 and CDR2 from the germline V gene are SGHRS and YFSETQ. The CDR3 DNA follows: TGCGCCAGCAGCTTCGTGCAGGGGAGCACTGAAGCTTTCTTT. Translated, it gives CASSFVQGSTEAFF.

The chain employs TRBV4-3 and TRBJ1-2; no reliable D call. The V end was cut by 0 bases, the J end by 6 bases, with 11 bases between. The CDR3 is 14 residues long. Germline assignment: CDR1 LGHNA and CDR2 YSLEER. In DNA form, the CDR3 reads TGCGCCAGCAGCCAAGACCGTGGAGTACATGGCTACACCTTC. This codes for CASSQDRGVHGYTF.

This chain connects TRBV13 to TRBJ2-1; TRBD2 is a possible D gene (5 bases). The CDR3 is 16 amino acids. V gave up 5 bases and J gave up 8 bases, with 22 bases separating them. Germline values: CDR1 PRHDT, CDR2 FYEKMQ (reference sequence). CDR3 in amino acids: CASSPRVLGLKDEQFF. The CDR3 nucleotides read TGTGCCAGCAGCCCTCGGGTCCTAGGACTCAAAGATGAGCAGTTCTTC.

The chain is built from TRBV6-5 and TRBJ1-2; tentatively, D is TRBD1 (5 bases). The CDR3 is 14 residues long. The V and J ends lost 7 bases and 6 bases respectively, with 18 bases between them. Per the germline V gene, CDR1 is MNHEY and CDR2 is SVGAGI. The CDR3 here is CASTAPGVLNGYTF. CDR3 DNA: TGTGCCAGCACCGCTCCGGGGGTCCTCAATGGCTACACCTTC.

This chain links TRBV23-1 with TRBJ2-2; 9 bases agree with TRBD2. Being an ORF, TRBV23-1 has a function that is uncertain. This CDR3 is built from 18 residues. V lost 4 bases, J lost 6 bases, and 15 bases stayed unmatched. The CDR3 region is CASSPMAGGRAGAGELFF. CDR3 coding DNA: TGCGCCAGCAGTCCTATGGCTGGCGGGAGGGCCGGGGCCGGGGAGCTGTTTTTT.

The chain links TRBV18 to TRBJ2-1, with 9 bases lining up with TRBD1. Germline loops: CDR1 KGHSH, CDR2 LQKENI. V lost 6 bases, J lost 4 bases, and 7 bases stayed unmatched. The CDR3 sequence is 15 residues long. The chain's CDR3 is CASSQQGASYNEQFF. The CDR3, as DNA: TGTGCCAGCTCGCAACAGGGGGCCTCATACAATGAGCAGTTCTTC.

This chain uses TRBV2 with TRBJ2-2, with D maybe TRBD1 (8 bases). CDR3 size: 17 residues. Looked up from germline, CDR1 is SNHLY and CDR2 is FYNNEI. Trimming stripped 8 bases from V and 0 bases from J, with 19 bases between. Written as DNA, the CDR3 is TGTGCCAGCGACAGGGGTTGGGGGGGCGCGAACACCGGGGAGCTGTTTTTT. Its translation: CASDRGWGGANTGELFF.

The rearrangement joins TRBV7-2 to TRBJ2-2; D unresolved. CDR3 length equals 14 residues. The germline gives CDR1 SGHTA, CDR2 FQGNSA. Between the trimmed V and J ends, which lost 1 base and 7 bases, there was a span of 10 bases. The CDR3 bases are TGTGCCAGCAGCTTAGAGTCGCGGTTCGGGGAGCTGTTTTTT. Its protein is CASSLESRFGELFF. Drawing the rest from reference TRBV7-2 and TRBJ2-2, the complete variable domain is GAGVSQSPSNKVTEKGKDVELRCDPISGHTALYWYRQSLGQGLEFLIYFQGNSAPDKSGLPSDRFSAERTGGSVSTLTIQRTQQEDSAVYLCASSLESRFGELFFGEGSRLTVL.

The CDR3 DNA follows: TGTGCCAGCAGCCCTGGGACTAGCGGGAGGGCCCTGGAGACCCAGTACTTC. Amino acid sequence: CASSPGTSGRALETQYF. The rearrangement joins TRBV7-2 to TRBJ2-5, with 16 positions matching TRBD2. With V trimmed by 5 bases and J by 5 bases, 8 bases remained unmatched. Germline V gene lookup returns CDR1 SGHTA and CDR2 FQGNSA. This CDR3 is 17 amino acids long.

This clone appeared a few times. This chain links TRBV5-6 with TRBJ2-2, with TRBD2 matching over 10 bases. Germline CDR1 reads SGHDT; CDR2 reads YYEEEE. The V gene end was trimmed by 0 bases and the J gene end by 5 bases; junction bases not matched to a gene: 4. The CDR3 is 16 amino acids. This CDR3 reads CASSLASGSYTGELFF. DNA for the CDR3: TGTGCCAGCAGCTTGGCTAGCGGGAGTTATACCGGGGAGCTGTTTTTT.

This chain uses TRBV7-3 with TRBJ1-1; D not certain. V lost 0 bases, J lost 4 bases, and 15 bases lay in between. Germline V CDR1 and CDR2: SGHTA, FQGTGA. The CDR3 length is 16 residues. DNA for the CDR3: TGTGCCAGCAGCTTAACGACGGCAGGCGGGCGCACTGAAGCTTTCTTT. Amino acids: CASSLTTAGGRTEAFF.

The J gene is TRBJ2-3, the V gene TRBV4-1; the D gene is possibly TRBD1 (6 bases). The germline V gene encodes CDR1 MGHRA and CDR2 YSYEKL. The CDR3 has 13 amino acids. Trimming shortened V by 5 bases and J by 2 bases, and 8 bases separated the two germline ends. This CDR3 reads CASSLGATDTQYF. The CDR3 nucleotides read TGCGCCAGCAGCTTGGGGGCCACAGATACGCAGTATTTT.

The CDR3 loop is CASSETSGGAYRETQYF. The CDR3 DNA follows: TGTGCCAGCAGTGAGACTAGCGGGGGGGCCTACCGGGAGACCCAGTACTTC. V and J are TRBV6-1 and TRBJ2-5, with 14 nucleotides matching TRBD2. The CDR3 consists of 17 residues. Germline loops: CDR1 MNHNS, CDR2 SASEGT. V lost 3 bases to trimming and J lost 5 bases; unmatched junction nucleotides: 8.

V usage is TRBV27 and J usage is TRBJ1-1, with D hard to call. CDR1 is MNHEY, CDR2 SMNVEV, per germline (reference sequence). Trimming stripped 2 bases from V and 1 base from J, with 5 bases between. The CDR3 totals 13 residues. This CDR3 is CASSLAGNTEAFF. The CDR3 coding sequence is TGTGCCAGCAGTTTAGCGGGGAACACTGAAGCTTTCTTT.

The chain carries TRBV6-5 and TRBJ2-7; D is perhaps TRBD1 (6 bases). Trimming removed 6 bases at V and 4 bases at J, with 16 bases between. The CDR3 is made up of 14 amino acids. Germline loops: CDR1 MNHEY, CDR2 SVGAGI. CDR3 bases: TGTGCCAGCAGCCCGGGAAAAACAGGGTACGAGCAGTACTTC. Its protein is CASSPGKTGYEQYF.

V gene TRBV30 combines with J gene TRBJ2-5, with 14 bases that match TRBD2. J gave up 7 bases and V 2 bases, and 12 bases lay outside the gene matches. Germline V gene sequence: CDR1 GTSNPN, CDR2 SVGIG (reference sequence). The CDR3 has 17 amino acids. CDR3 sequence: CAWSSGTSGGRWGTQYF. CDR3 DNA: TGTGCCTGGAGTTCCGGGACTAGCGGGGGAAGGTGGGGGACCCAGTACTTC.

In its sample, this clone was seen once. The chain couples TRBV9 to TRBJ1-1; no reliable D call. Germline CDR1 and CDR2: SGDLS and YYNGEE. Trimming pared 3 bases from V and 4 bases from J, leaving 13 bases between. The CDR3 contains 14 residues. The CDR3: CASSARQASTEAFF. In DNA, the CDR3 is TGTGCCAGCAGCGCCCGACAAGCAAGCACTGAAGCTTTCTTT.

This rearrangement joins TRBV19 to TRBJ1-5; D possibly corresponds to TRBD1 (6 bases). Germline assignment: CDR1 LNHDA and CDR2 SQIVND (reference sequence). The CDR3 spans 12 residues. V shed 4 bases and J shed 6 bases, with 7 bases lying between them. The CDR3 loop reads CASSKGGQPQHF. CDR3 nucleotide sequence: TGTGCCAGTAGTAAAGGGGGTCAGCCCCAGCATTTT.

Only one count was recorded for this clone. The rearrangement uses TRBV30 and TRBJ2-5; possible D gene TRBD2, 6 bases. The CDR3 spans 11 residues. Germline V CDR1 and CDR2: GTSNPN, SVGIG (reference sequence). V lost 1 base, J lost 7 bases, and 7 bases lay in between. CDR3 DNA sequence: TGTGCCTGGAGTGGGGGAGGGACCCAGTACTTC. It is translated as CAWSGGGTQYF.

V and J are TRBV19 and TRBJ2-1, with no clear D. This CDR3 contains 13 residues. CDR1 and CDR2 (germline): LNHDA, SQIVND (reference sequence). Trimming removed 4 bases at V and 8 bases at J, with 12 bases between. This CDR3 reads CASSTVPLHEQFF. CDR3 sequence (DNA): TGTGCCAGTAGTACCGTTCCTCTCCATGAGCAGTTCTTC.

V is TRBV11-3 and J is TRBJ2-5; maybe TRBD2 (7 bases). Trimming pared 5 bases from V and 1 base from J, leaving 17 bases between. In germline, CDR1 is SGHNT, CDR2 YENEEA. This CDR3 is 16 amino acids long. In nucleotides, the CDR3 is TGTGCCAGCAGCAGGGGGACTAAGGCTTCCCAAGAGACCCAGTACTTC. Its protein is CASSRGTKASQETQYF. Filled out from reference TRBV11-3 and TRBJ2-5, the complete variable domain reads EAGVVQSPRYKIIEKKQPVAFWCNPISGHNTLYWYLQNLGQGPELLIRYENEEAVDDSQLPKDRFSAERLKGVDSTLKIQPAELGDSAVYLCASSRGTKASQETQYFGPGTRLLVL.

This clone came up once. The CDR3 DNA follows: TGCGCCAGCAGGAGACTAGCGGGAGATATGAGAGATACGCAGTATTTT. This encodes CASRRLAGDMRDTQYF. The rearrangement uses TRBV5-1 and TRBJ2-3, with TRBD2 identical over 12 bases. The CDR3 consists of 16 residues. Looked up from germline, CDR1 is SGHRS and CDR2 is YFSETQ. The ends lost 5 bases at V and 5 bases at J; junction bases unmatched: 9.

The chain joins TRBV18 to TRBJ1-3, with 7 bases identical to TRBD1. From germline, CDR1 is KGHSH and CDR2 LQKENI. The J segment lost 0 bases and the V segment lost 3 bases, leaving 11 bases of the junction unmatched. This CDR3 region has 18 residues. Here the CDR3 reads CASSPYGQDPNSGNTIYF. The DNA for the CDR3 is TGTGCCAGCTCACCCTACGGACAGGACCCCAACTCTGGAAACACCATATATTTT.

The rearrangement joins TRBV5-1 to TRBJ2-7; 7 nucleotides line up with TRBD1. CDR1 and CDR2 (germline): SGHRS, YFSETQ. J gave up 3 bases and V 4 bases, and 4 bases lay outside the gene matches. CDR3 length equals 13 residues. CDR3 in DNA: TGCGCCAGCAGCCCGGGACAGAACTACGAGCAGTACTTC. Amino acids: CASSPGQNYEQYF.

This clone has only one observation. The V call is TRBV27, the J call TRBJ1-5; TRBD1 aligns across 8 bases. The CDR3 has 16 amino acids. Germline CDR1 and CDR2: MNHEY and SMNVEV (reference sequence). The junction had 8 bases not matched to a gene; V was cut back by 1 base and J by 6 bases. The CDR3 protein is CASSLYLDRGGQPQHF. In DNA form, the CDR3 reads TGTGCCAGCAGTTTATATCTCGACAGGGGCGGTCAGCCCCAGCATTTT.

The CDR3 DNA sequence: TGTGCCAGCAGTGAAGGGGGCATCCTACTCCTCAACTATGGCTACACCTTC. Translating gives CASSEGGILLLNYGYTF. The chain has TRBV6-1 and TRBJ1-2; possible D gene TRBD1, 5 bases. CDR3 size: 17 residues. Trimming removed 1 base at V and 2 bases at J, with 17 bases between. The V gene's germline CDR1 is MNHNS and CDR2 SASEGT.

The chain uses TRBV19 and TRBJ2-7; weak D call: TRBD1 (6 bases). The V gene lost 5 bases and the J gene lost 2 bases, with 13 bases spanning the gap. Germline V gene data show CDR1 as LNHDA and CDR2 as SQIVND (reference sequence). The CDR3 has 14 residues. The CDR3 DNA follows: TGTGCCAGTAGTGCCCGGACAGAGCCCTACGAGCAGTACTTC. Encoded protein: CASSARTEPYEQYF.

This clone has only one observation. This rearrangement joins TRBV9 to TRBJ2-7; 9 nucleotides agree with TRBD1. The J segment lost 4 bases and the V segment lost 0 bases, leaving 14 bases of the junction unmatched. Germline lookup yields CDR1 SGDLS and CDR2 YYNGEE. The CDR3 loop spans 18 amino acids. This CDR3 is CASSVGTGGAVIPYEQYF. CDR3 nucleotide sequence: TGTGCCAGCAGCGTAGGAACAGGGGGCGCCGTGATCCCGTACGAGCAGTACTTC.

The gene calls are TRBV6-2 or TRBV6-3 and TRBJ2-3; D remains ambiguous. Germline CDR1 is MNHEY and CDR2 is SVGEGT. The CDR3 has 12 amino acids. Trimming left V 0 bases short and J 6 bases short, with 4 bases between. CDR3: CASSYSRDTQYF. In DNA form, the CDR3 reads TGTGCCAGCAGTTACTCTCGGGATACGCAGTATTTT.

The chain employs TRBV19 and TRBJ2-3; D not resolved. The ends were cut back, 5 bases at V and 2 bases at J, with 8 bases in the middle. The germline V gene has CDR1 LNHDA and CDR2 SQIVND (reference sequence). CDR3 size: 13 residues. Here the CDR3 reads CASSYPSTDTQYF. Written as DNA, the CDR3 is TGTGCCAGTAGTTATCCGTCCACAGATACGCAGTATTTT.

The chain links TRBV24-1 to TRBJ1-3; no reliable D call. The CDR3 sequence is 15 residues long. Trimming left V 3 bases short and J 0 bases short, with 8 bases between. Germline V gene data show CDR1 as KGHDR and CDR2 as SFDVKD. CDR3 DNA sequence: TGTGCCACCAGTGATAGCCGCGCCTCTGGAAACACCATATATTTT. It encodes CATSDSRASGNTIYF.